The entry below describes one T cell receptor (beta chain). Its target is unknown. This specimen comes from a study of monozygotic twins with inflammatory bowel disease. General study findings and limits: Repertoire similarity did not separate concordant from discordant twins, possibly from limited power. The data did not back a single strong IBD-associated clonotype or signal.

TCRdb re-called the 5' RACE reads and catalogs CDR3 proteins one per entry, DNA excluded. The sample includes about 150,000 distinct CDR3 sequences. Per the germline V gene, CDR1 is ENHRY and CDR2 is SYGVKD. The CDR3 consists of 17 residues. This sequence was found in a human donor with ulcerative colitis or Crohn's disease, or a healthy co-twin of an affected twin (not recorded which). The specimen was blood. The chain has TRBV10-3 and TRBJ2-1; TCRdb's D gene call, TRBD2, goes unchecked for lack of DNA. This CDR3 reads CAISEGTSGRAVYEQFF.